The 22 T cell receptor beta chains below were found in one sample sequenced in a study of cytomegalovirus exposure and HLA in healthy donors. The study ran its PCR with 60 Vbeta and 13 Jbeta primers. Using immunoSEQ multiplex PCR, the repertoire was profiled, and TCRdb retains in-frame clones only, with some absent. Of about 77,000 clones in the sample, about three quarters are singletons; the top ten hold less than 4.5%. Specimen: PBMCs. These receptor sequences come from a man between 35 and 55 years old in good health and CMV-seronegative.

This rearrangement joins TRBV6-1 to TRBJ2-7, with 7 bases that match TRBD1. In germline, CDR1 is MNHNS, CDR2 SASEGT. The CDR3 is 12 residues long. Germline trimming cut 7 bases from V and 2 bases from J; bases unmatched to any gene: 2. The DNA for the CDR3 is TGTGCCAGCACCGGACAGGCCTACGAGCAGTACTTC. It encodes CASTGQAYEQYF.

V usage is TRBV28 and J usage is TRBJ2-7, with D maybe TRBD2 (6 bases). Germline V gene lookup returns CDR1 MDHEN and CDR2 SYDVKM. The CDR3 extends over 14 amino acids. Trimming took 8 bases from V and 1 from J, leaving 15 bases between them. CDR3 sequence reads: CASGGRQPSYEQYF. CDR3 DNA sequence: TGTGCCAGCGGGGGGAGGCAGCCATCCTACGAGCAGTACTTC. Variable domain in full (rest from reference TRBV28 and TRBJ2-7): DVKVTQSSRYLVKRTGEKVFLECVQDMDHENMFWYRQDPGLGLRLIYFSYDVKMKEKGDIPEGYSVSREKKERFSLILESASTNQTSMYLCASGGRQPSYEQYFGPGTRLTVT.

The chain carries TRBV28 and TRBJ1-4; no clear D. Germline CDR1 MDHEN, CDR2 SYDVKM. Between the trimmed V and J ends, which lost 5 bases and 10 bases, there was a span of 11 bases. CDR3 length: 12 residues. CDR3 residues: CASSPPRGKLFF. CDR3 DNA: TGTGCCAGCAGTCCGCCAAGAGGAAAACTGTTTTTT.

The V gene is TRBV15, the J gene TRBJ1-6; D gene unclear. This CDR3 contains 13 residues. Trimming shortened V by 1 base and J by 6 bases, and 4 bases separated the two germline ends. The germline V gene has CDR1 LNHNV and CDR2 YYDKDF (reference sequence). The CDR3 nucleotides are TGTGCCACCAGCAGAGCCCGTAATTCACCCCTCCACTTT. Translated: CATSRARNSPLHF.

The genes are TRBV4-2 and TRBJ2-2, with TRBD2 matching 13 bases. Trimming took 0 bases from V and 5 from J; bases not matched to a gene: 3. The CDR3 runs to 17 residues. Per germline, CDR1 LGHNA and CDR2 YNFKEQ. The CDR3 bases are TGTGCCAGCAGCCAAGATGGACTAGCGGGAGTTACCGGGGAGCTGTTTTTT. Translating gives CASSQDGLAGVTGELFF.

CDR3 sequence (DNA): TGTGCCACCAGCAGGGATCTAATGGGGCTAGCGGGAGAGGGAGAGACCCAGTACTTC. It is translated as CATSRDLMGLAGEGETQYF. This rearrangement joins TRBV15 to TRBJ2-5; TRBD2 aligns across 10 bases. After removal of 3 bases from V and 4 bases from J, the junction contained 17 bases not matched to a gene. Per germline, CDR1 LNHNV and CDR2 YYDKDF (reference sequence). The CDR3 runs to 19 residues.

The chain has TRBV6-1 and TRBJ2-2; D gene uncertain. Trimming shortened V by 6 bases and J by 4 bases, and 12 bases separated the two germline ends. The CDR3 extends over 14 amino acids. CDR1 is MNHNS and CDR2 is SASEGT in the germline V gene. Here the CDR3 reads CASSPTAVTGELFF. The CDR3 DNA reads TGTGCCAGCAGCCCAACGGCGGTCACCGGGGAGCTGTTTTTT.

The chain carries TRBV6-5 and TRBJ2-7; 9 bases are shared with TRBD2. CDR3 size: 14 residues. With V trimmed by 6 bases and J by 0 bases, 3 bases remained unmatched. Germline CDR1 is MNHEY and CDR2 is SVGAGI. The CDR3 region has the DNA TGTGCCAGCAGAGGGACTAGCAGCTCCTACGAGCAGTACTTC. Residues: CASRGTSSSYEQYF.

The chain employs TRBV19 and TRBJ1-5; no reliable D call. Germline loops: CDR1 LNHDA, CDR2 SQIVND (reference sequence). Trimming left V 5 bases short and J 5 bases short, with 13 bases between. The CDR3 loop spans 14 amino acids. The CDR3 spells CASSPRTGYQPQHF. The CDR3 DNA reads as TGTGCCAGTAGTCCACGGACGGGGTATCAGCCCCAGCATTTT.

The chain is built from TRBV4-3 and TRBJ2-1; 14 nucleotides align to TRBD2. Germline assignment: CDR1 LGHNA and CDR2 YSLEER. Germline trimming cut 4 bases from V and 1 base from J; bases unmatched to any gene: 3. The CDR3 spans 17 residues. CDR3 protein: CASSLGTSGSSYNEQFF. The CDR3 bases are TGCGCCAGCAGCCTTGGGACTAGCGGGAGTTCCTACAATGAGCAGTTCTTC.

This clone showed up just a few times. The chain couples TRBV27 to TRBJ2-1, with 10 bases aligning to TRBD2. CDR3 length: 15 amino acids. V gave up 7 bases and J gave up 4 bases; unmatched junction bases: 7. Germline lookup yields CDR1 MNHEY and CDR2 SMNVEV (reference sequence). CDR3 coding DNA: TGTGCCAGCAACAGCGGGAGGGCCGGGTACAATGAGCAGTTCTTC. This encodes CASNSGRAGYNEQFF.

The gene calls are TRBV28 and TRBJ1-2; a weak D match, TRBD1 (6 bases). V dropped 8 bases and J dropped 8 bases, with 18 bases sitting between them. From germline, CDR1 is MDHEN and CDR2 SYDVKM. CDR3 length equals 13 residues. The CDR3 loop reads CASGKGGLGGYTF. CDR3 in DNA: TGTGCCAGCGGCAAGGGGGGGCTAGGGGGCTACACCTTC.

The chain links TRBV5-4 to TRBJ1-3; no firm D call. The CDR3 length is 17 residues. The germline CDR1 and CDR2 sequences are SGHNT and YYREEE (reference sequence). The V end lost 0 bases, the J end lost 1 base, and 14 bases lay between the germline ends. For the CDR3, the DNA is TGTGCCAGCAGCTTGGCCAAGCCCCCTCGTTCTGGAAACACCATATATTTT. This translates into CASSLAKPPRSGNTIYF.

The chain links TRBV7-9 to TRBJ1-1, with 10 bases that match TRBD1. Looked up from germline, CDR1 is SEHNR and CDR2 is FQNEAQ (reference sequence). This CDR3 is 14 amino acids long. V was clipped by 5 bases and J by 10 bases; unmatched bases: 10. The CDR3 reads CASSEPGQGYGAFF. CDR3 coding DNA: TGTGCCAGCAGCGAACCGGGACAGGGGTATGGAGCTTTCTTT.

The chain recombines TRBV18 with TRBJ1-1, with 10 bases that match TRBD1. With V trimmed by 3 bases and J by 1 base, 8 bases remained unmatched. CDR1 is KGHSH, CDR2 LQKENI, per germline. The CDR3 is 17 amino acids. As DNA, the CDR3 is TGTGCCAGCTCACCCATGACAGGGGGCCCCGGGAACACTGAAGCTTTCTTT. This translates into CASSPMTGGPGNTEAFF.

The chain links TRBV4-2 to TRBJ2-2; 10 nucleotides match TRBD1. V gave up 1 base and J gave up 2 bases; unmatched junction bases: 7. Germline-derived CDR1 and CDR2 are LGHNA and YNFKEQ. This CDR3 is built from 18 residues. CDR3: CASSQAYGQGGNTGELFF. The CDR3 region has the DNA TGTGCCAGCAGCCAAGCCTACGGACAGGGGGGTAACACCGGGGAGCTGTTTTTT.

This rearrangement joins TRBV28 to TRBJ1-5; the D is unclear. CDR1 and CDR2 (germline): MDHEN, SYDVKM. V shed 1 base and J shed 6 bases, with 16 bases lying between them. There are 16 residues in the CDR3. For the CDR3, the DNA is TGTGCCAGCAGTTTATTCCGGCCCACGGCGGGTCAGCCCCAGCATTTT. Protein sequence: CASSLFRPTAGQPQHF.

CDR3: CAISSSGDVDTQYF. The CDR3 nucleotides read TGTGCCATCAGTTCTAGCGGGGATGTAGATACGCAGTATTTT. The chain combines TRBV10-3 with TRBJ2-3; 9 nucleotides align to TRBD2. The CDR3 is 14 amino acids. V shed 5 bases and J 5 bases; nucleotides not matched to a gene: 5. CDR1 ENHRY and CDR2 SYGVKD come from the germline V gene.

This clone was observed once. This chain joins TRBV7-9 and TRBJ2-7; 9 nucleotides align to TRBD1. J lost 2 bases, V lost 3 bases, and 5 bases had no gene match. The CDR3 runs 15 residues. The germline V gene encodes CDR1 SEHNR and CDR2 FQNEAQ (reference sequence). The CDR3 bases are TGTGCCAGCAGCTTGCGAGACAGGGGGGCCTACGAGCAGTACTTC. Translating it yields CASSLRDRGAYEQYF.

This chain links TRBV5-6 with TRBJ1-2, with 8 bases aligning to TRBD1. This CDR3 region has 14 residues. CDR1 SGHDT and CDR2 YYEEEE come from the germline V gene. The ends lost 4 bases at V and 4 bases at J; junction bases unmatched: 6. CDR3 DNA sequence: TGTGCCAGCAGCCCGACAGGGGAACGCTATGGCTACACCTTC. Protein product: CASSPTGERYGYTF. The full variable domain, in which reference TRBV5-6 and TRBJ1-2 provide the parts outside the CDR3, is DAGVTQSPTHLIKTRGQQVTLRCSPKSGHDTVSWYQQALGQGPQFIFQYYEEEERQRGNFPDRFSGHQFPNYSSELNVNALLLGDSALYLCASSPTGERYGYTFGSGTRLTVV.

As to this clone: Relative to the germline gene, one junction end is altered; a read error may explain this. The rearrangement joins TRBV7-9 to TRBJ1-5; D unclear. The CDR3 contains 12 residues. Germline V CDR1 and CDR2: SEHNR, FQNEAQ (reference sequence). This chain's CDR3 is CTSSSEDWPQHF. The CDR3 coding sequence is TGTACCAGCAGCTCCGAGGATTGGCCCCAGCATTTT.

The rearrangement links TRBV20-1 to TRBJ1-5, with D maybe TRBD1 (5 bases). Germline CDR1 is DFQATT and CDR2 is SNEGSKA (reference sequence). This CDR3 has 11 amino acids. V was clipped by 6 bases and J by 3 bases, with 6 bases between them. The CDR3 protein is CSAGPNQPQHF. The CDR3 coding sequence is TGCAGTGCGGGGCCCAATCAGCCCCAGCATTTT.